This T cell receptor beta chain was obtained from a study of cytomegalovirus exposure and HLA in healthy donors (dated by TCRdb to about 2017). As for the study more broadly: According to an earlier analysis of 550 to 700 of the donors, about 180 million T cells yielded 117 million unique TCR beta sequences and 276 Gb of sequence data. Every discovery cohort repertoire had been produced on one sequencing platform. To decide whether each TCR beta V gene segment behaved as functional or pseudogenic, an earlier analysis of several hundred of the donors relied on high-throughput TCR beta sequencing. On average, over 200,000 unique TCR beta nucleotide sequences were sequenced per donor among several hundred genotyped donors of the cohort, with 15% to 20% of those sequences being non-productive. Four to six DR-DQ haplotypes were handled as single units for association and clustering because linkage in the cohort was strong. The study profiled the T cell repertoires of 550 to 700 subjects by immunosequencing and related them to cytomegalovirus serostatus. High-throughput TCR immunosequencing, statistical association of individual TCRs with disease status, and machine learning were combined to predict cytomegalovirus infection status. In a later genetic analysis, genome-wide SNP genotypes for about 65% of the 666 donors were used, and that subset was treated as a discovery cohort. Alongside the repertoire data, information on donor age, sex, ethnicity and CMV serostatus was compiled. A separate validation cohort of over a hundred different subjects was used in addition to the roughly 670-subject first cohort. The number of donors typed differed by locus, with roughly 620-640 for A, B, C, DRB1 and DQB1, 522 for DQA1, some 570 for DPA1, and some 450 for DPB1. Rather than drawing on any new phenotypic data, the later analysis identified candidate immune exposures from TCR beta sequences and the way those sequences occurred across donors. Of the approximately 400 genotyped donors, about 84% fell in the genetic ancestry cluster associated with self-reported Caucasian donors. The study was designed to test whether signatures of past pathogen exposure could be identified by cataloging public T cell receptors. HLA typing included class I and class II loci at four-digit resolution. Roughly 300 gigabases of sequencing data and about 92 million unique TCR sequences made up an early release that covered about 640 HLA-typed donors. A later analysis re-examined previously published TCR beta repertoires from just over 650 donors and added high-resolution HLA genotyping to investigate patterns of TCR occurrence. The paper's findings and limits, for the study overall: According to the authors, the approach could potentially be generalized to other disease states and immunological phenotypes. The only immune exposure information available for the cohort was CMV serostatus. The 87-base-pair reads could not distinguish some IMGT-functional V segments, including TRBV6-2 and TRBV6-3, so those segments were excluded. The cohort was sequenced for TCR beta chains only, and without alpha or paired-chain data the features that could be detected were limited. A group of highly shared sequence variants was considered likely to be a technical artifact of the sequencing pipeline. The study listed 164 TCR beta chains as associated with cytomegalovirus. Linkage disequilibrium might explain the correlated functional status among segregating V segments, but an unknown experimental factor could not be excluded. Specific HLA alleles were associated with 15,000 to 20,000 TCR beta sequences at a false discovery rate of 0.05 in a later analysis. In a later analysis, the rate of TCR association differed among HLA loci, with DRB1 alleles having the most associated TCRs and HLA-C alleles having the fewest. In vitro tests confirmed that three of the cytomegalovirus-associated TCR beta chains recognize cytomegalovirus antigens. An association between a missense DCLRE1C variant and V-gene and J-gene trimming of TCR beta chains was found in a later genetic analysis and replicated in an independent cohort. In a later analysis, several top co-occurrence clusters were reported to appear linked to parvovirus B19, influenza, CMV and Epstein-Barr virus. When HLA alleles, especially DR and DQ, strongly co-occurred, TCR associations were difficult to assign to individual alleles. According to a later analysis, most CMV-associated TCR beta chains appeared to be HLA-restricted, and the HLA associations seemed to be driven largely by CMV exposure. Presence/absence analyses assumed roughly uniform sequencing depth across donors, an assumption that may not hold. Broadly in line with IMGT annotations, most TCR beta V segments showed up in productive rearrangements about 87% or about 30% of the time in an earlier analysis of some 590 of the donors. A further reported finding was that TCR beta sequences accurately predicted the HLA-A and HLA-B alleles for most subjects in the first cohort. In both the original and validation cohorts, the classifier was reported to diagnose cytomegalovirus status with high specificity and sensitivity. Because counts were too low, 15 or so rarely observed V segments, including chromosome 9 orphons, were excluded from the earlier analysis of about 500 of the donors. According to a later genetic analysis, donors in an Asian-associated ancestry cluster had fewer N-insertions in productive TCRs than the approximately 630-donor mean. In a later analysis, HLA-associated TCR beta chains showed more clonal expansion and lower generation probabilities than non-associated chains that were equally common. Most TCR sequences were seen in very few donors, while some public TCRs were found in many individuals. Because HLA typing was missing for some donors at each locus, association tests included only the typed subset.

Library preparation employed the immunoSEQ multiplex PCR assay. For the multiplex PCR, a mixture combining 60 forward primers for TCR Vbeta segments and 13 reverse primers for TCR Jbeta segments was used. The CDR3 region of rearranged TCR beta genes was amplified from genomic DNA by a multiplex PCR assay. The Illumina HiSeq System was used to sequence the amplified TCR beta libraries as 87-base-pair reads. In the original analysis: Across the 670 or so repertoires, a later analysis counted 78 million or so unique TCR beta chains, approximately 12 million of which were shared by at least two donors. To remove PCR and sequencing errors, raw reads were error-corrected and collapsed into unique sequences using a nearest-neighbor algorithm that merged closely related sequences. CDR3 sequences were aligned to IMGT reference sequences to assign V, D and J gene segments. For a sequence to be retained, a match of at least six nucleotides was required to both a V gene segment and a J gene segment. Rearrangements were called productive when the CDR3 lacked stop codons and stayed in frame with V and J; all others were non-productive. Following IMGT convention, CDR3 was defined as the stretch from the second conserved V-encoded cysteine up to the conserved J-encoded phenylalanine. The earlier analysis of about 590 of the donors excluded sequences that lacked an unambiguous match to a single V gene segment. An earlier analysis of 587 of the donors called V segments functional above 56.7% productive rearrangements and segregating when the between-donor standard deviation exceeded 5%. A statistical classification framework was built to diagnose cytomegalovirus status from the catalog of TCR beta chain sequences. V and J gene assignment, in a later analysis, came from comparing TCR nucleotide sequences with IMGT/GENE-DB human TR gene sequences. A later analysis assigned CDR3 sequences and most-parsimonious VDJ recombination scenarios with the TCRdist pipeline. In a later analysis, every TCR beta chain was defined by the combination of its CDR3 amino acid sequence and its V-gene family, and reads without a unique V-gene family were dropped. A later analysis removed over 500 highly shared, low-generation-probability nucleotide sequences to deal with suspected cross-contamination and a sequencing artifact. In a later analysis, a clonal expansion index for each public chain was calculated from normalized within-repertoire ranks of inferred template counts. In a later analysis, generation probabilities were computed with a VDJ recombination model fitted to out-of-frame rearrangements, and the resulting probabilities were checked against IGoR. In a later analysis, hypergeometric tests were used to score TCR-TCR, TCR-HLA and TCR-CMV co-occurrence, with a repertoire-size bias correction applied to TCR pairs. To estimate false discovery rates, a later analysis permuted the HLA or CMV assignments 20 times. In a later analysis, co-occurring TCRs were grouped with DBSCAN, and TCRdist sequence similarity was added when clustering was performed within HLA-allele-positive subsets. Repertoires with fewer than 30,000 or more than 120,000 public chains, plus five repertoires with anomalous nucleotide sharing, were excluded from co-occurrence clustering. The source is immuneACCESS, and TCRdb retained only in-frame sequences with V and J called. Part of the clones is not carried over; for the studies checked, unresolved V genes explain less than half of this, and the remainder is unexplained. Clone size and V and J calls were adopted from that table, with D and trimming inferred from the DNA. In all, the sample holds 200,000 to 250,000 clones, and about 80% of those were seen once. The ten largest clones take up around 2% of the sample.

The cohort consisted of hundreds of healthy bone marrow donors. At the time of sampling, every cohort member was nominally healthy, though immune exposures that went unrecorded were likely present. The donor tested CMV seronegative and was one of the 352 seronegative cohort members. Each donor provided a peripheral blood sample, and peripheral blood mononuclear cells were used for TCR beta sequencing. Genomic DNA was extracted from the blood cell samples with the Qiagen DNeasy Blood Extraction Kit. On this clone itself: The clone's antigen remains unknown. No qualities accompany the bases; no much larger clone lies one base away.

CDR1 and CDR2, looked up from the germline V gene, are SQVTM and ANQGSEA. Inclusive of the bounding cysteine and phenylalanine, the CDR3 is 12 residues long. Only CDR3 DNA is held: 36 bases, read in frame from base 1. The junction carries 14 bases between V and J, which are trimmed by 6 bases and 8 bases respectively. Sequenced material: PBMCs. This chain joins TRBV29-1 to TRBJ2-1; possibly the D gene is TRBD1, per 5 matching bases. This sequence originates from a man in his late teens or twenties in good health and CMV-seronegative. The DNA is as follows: TGCAGCGTCGGCAGGGTCTCAGATGAGCAGTTCTTC. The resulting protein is CSVGRVSDEQFF.